This T cell receptor (beta chain) was retrieved from a study of T cell responses to AZD1222 COVID-19 vaccine. Broader study findings: Just a handful of AZD1222 recipients tested seropositive at baseline. Spike-spanning, vaccine-associated CD4 TCRs were dominant at 160-218 and 743-854. Per reports, nearly half of all spike-specific TCRs target regions that are unmutated in variants. In all cases, repertoires were sampled only after the peak T cell response.

The method was immunoSEQ multiplex PCR; TCRdb's version includes in-frame clones alone and lacks a portion of them. Found here are about 150,000 clones, around nine tenths of them singletons; the top ten hold about 2%. Remarks on this clone: Its antigen remains unknown.

The CDR3 loop spans 13 amino acids. V lost 5 bases and J lost 6, with 14 bases in between. Per the germline V gene, CDR1 is MDHEN and CDR2 is SYDVKM. The receptor comes from an adult in good health. The sequencing used peripheral blood, collected on day 0 of AZD1222 vaccination. The chain carries TRBV28 and TRBJ2-7; D ambiguous. CDR3 nucleotides: TGTGCCAGCAGTGTGTCTTTGGGTGGCGAGCAGTACTTC. Translated, it gives CASSVSLGGEQYF.